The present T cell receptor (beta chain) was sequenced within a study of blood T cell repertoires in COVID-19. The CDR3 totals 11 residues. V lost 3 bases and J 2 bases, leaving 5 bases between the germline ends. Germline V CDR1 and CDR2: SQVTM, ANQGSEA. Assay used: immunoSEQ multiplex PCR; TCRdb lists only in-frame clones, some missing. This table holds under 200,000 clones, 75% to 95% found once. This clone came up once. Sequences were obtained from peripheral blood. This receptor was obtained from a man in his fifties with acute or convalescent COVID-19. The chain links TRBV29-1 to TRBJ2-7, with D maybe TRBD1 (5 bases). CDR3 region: CSVEDTYEQYF. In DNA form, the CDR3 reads TGCAGCGTTGAGGACACCTACGAGCAGTACTTC.